The present entry profiles one T cell receptor (beta chain) with its context. No cognate antigen has been identified for it. One base away there is no much larger clone; base qualities are not given. The data are from a study of neoadjuvant nivolumab and ipilimumab in lung cancer (dated by TCRdb to the early 2020s). Regarding the complete study: Nivolumab was given at 3 mg/kg intravenously on days 1, 15 and 29, and the combination arm added ipilimumab 1 mg/kg on day 1 only. The primary trial endpoint was the major pathologic response (MPR) rate in the intention-to-treat population in each study arm. A total of 44 patients with operable NSCLC were treated in the trial, with roughly 23 randomized to nivolumab monotherapy and approximately 21 randomized to nivolumab plus ipilimumab. TCR repertoires were compared between pretherapy (baseline) peripheral blood and tumors resected at surgery after neoadjuvant immune checkpoint blockade. Matched pretherapy and resected tumor pairs were analyzed for seven patients: four treated with nivolumab and three with nivolumab plus ipilimumab.

Summary of the overall study and its limitations: TCR richness in pretherapy blood showed a positive correlation with richness in tumors resected after neoadjuvant therapy (Spearman R ≈ 0.8). TCR richness and clonality were greater in resected tumors than in tumor-adjacent uninvolved lung, and increases were seen in more dual-therapy-treated tumors. No significant correlation was found between TCR clonality and pathologic tumor regression, and only a single major-pathologic-response sample was available for the analysis of TCR clonality versus pathologic tumor regression. From pretherapy to surgery, increases in tumor T-cell richness and clonality were observed in three of three dual-therapy tumors but in only two of four nivolumab-treated tumors. A small number of samples was subjected to TCR sequencing.

CDR1 and CDR2, looked up from the germline V gene, are LGHNT and FRNRAP. V loses 6 bases of germline sequence and J loses 2 bases, and the interval between the two ends is 5 bases. The CDR3 has 13 amino acids, counting the end cysteine and phenylalanine. Only the CDR3 region is kept as DNA, spanning 39 bases read in frame from base 1. Per the publication, the time point label means: at surgical resection after neoadjuvant nivolumab +/- ipilimumab. The samples were obtained from NEOSTAR, a phase 2 randomized trial that tested neoadjuvant nivolumab or nivolumab plus ipilimumab, followed by surgery, in operable NSCLC. Libraries came from the immunoSEQ multiplex PCR assay. Under the source paper's analysis protocol: Richness and clonality were used to summarize the repertoires, and clones that significantly expanded or contracted between pre- and post-therapy samples were identified. In TCRdb, the immuneACCESS table is reduced to in-frame sequences with V and J assigned. These tables do not hold every clone; where another copy was compared, an unresolved V gene accounts for under half, and the others remain unexplained. V and J calls and clone size are those listed in that table; D and trimming were worked out from the DNA. This sample is represented by over 25,000 clones; more than 75% of them were singletons. Roughly 18% of the sample goes to the ten largest clones.

The chain uses TRBV12-5 and TRBJ1-6, and perhaps TRBD1 as D gene, on 5 matching bases. Sample: tumor tissue, taken after neoadjuvant nivolumab, alone or with ipilimumab, at or shortly before surgery. The TCR comes from an adult with non-small cell lung cancer. The CDR3 region has the sequence CASGGPYNSPLHF. The nucleotides are TGTGCTAGTGGGGGACCCTATAATTCACCCCTCCACTTT. The full variable domain, completed from the reference TRBV12-5 and TRBJ1-6 proteins outside the CDR3, reads DARVTQTPRHKVTEMGQEVTMRCQPILGHNTVFWYRQTMMQGLELLAYFRNRAPLDDSGMPKDRFSAEMPDATLATLKIQPSEPRDSAVYFCASGGPYNSPLHFGNGTRLTVT.